This TCR beta chain was sequenced in a study of chemoradiotherapy in HPV16-positive cancers. Generated by immunoSEQ multiplex PCR, the TCRdb table keeps only in-frame clones and is missing some. The sample lists about 8,900 clones; about 85% were seen once. This clone has a handful of counts. Over chemoradiotherapy, repertoires were sampled more than once. CDR1 is MNHEY and CDR2 is SMNVEV in the germline V gene (reference sequence). The trim removed 2 bases at V and 2 bases at J, leaving 5 bases unmatched. The CDR3 is 15 residues long. The TCR was taken from a human donor with HPV-associated anogenital cancer. This rearrangement joins TRBV27 to TRBJ2-5; TRBD2 agrees at 7 bases. The specimen comprised tumor tissue, sampled from a patient who underwent chemoradiotherapy. The CDR3 DNA is TGTGCCAGCAGTTTAGGCGGGAGAACACAAGAGACCCAGTACTTC. Its translation: CASSLGGRTQETQYF.